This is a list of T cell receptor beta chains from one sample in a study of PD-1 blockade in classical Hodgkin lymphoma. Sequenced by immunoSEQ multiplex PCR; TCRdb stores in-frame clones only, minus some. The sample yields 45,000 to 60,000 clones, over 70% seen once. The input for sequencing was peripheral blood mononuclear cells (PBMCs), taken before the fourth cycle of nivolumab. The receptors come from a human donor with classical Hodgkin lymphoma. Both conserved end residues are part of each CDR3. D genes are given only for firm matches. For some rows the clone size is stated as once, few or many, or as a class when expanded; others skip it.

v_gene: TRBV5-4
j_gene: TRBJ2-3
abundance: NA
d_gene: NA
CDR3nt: TGTGCCAGCAGCTTGGTCCGGACAGATACGCAGTATTTT
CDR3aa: CASSLVRTDTQYF

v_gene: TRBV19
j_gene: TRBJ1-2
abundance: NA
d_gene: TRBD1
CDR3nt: TGTGCCAGTAGTTCCGGACAGGCAGGGTACACCTTC
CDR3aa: CASSSGQAGYTF

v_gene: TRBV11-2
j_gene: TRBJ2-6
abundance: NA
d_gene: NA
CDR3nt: TGTGCCAGCAGCTTAGCGGGCTCTGGGGCCAACGTCCTGACTTTC
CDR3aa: CASSLAGSGANVLTF

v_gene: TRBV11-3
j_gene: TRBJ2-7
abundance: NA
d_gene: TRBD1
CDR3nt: TGTGCCAGCAGCTTCCGGACAGGCCCTGAGGACTTC
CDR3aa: CASSFRTGPEDF

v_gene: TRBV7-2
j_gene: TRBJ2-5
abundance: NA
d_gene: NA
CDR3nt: TGTGCCAGCAGCCCGATGGGGGGAGGGGGAGAGACCCAGTACTTC
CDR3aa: CASSPMGGGGETQYF

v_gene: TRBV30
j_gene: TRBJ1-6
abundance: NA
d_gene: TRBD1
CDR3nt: TGTGCCTGGAGCCCGGGACAGGGGTATTCACCCCTCCACTTT
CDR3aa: CAWSPGQGYSPLHF

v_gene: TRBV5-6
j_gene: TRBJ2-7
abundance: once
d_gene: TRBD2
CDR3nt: TGTGCCAGCAGCTTGAAGGCGACTAGCGGGAGGGACCCCTACGAGCAGTACTTC
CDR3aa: CASSLKATSGRDPYEQYF

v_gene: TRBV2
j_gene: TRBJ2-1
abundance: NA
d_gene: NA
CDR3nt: TGTGCCAGCAGTGAATCAGTCCTTTTAGGCGAGCAGTTCTTC
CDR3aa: CASSESVLLGEQFF

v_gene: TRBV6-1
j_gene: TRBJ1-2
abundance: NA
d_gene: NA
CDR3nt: TGTGCCAGCAGTGATGGATCCAGGGGCGGCTACACCTTC
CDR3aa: CASSDGSRGGYTF

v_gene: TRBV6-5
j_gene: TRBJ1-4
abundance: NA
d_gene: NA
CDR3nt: TGTGCCAGCAGTTGGACGGGAGTACGAGAAAAACTGTTTTTT
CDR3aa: CASSWTGVREKLFF

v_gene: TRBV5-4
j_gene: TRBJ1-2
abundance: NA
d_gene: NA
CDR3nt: TGTGCCAGCAGCTTGGGATCTAACTATGGCTACACCTTC
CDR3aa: CASSLGSNYGYTF

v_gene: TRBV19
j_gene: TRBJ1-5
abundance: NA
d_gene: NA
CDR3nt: TGTGCCAGTAGTATTACGGGGGAGAGCAATCAGCCCCAGCATTTT
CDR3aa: CASSITGESNQPQHF

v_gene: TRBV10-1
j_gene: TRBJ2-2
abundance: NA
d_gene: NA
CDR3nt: TGCGCCAGCAGCCCCACTAGCATCGGCACCGGGGAGCTGTTTTTT
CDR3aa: CASSPTSIGTGELFF

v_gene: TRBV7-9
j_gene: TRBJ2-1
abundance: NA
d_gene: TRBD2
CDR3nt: TGTGCCAGCAGCCTCGGGACTAGCGGGAGTTCTGAGCAGTTCTTC
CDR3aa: CASSLGTSGSSEQFF

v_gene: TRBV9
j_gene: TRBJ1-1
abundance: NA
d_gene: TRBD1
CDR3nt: TGTGCCAGCAGCGGCGGACCCTTACAGGGGGGGACTGAAGCTTTCTTT
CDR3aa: CASSGGPLQGGTEAFF

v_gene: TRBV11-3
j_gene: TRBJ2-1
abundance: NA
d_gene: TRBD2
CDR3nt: TGTGCCAGCAGCTTAGGGGGACTAGCGGGAGGAATTGAGTCTAATGAGCAGTTCTTC
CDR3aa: CASSLGGLAGGIESNEQFF

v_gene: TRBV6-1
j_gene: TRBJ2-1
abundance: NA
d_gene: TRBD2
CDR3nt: TGTGCCAGCAGTGCTCCGCTCGGCACTACTAGCGGCCCCCTAAATGAGCAGTTCTTC
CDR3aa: CASSAPLGTTSGPLNEQFF

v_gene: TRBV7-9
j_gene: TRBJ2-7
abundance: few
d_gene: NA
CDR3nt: TGTGCCAGCAGCTTAAGGAGGGGGGGCAACTCCTACGAGCAGTACTTC
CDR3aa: CASSLRRGGNSYEQYF

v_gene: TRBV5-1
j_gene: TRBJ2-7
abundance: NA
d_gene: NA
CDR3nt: TGCGCCAGCAGCGTTACACCGGGACTTACCTACGAGCAGTACTTC
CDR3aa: CASSVTPGLTYEQYF

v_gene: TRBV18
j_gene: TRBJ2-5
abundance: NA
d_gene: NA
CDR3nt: TGTGCCAGCTCACCGATCTTCCAAGAGACCCAGTACTTC
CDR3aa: CASSPIFQETQYF

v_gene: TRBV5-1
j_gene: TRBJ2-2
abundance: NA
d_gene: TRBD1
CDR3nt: TGCGCCAGCAGCCGATTGGGACAGGGGTCCTCGAACACCGGGGAGCTGTTTTTT
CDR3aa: CASSRLGQGSSNTGELFF

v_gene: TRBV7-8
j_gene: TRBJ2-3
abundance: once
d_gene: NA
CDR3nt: TGTGCCAGCAGCTTGTTGGTCGCCAGCCCCACAGATACGCAGTATTTT
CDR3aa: CASSLLVASPTDTQYF

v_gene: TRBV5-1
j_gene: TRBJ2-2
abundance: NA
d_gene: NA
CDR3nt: TGCGCCAGCAGCTTCAGGGGTGAGGACACCGGGGAGCTGTTTTTT
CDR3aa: CASSFRGEDTGELFF

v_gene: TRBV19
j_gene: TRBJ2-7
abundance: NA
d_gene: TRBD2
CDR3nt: TGTGCCAGTAGTAGCCTAGCGGTCCCCTACGAGCAGTACTTC
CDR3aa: CASSSLAVPYEQYF